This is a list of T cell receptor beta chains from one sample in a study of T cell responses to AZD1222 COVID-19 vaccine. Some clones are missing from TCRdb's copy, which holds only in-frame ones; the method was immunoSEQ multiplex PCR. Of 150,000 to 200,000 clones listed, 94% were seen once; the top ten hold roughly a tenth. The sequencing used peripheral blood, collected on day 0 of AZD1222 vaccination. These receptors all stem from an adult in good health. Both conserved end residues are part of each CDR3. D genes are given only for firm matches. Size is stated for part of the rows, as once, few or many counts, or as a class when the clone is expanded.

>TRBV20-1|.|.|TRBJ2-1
CSASSDEQFF
TGCAGTGCTAGTTCTGATGAGCAGTTCTTC
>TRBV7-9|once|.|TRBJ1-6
CASSLSGGHYNSPLHF
TGTGCCAGCAGCCTAAGTGGGGGACACTATAATTCACCCCTCCACTTT
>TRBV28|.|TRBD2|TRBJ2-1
CASSPQIQLAGGRYNEQFF
TGTGCCAGCAGTCCACAAATACAACTAGCGGGAGGGCGATACAATGAGCAGTTCTTC
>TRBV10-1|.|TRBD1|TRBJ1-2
CASSADRLYGYTF
TGCGCCAGCAGTGCGGACAGGCTCTATGGCTACACCTTC
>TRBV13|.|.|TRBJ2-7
CASSSPGTSYEQYF
TGTGCCAGCAGCTCTCCCGGGACATCCTACGAGCAGTACTTC
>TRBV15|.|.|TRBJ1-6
CATSRDPGSPLHF
TGTGCCACCAGCAGAGATCCGGGGTCACCCCTCCACTTT
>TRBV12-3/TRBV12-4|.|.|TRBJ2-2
CASSLPGAGELFF
TGTGCCAGCAGTTTACCCGGCGCGGGGGAGCTGTTTTTT
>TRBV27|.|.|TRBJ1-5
CASSPTPIRAQHF
TGTGCCAGCAGTCCAACCCCCATCAGGGCCCAGCATTTT
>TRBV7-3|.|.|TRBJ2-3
CASSLGGIQDTQYF
TGTGCCAGCAGCTTAGGGGGGATCCAAGATACGCAGTATTTT
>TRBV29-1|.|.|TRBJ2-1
CSVEWSEQFF
TGCAGCGTTGAGTGGTCTGAGCAGTTCTTC
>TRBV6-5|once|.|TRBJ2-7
CASSYRTSFEQYF
TGTGCCAGCAGTTACCGTACTAGCTTCGAGCAGTACTTC
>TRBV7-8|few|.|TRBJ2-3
CASSFTTGRNTQYF
TGTGCCAGCAGCTTTACAACAGGCAGAAATACGCAGTATTTT
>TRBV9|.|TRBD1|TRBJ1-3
CASSVTTGVENTIYF
TGTGCCAGCAGCGTAACGACAGGGGTGGAGAACACCATATATTTT
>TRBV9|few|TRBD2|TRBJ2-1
CASGAGDNYNEQFF
TGTGCCAGCGGGGCGGGAGATAACTACAATGAGCAGTTCTTC
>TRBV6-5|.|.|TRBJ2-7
CASRHGGFYEQYF
TGTGCCTCCCGACATGGGGGATTTTACGAGCAGTACTTC
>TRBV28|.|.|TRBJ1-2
CASSLTSAGHYGYTF
TGTGCCAGCAGTCTAACCTCGGCGGGGCACTATGGCTACACCTTC
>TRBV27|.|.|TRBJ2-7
CASRGGGLPQYEQYF
TGTGCCAGCAGGGGTGGGGGACTGCCGCAATACGAGCAGTACTTC
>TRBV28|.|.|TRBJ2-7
CASCFLLGNSYEQYF
TGTGCCAGCTGTTTTCTTCTGGGGAACTCCTACGAGCAGTACTTC
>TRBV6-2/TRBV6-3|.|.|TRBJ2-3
CASSYLGAPPDTQYF
TGTGCCAGCAGTTATCTGGGGGCGCCCCCAGATACGCAGTATTTT
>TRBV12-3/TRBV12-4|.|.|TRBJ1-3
CASILRSGNTIYF
TGTGCCAGCATCTTACGGTCTGGAAACACCATATATTTT
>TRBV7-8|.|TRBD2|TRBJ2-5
CASSLLPSGEGQETQYF
TGTGCCAGCAGCCTCCTACCTAGCGGGGAGGGGCAAGAGACCCAGTACTTC
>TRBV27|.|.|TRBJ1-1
CASSLFLGNTEAFF
TGTGCCAGCAGTTTATTCTTGGGGAACACTGAAGCTTTCTTT
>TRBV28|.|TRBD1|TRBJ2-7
CASSSPGTAYEQYF
TGTGCCAGCAGTTCACCCGGGACAGCCTACGAGCAGTACTTC
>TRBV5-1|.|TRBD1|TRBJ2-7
CASSRPGQGTEQYF
TGCGCCAGCAGCCGACCGGGACAGGGGACCGAGCAGTACTTC
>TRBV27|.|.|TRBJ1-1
CASSLGREAFF
TGTGCCAGCAGTTTGGGCAGGGAGGCTTTCTTT
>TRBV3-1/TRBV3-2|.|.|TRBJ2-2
CASSTLGGDTGELFF
TGTGCCAGCAGTACTCTAGGGGGGGACACCGGGGAGCTGTTTTTT
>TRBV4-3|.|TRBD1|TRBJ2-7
CASSQEGGTGYEQYF
TGCGCCAGCAGCCAAGAAGGTGGGACAGGCTACGAGCAGTACTTC
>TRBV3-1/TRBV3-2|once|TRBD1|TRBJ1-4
CASSQTGAGEKLFF
TGTGCCAGCAGCCAAACAGGGGCAGGTGAAAAACTGTTTTTT
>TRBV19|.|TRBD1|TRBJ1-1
CASTADRGNTEAFF
TGTGCCAGTACCGCGGACAGGGGGAACACTGAAGCTTTCTTT
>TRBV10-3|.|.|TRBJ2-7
CAISELYEQYF
TGTGCCATCAGTGAACTGTACGAGCAGTACTTC
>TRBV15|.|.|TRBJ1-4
CATSRDRGTNEKLFF
TGTGCCACCAGCAGAGACAGGGGAACTAATGAAAAACTGTTTTTT
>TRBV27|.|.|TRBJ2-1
CASLASKNEQFF
TGTGCCAGCCTAGCGTCTAAGAATGAGCAGTTCTTC
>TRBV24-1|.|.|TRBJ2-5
CATSPRVGLGRTQYF
TGTGCCACCAGCCCCAGAGTCGGGCTAGGTCGGACCCAGTACTTC
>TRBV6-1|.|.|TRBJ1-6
CASSEFSSPLHF
TGTGCCAGCAGTGAATTTAGTTCACCCCTCCACTTT
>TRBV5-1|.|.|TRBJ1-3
CASIYPSSGNTIYF
TGCGCCAGCATCTACCCGAGCTCTGGAAACACCATATATTTT
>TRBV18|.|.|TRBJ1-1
CASSPGGAGTEAFF
TGTGCCAGCTCACCAGGAGGGGCCGGCACTGAAGCTTTCTTT
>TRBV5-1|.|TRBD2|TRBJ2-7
CASSFNSGQPYEQYF
TGCGCCAGCAGCTTTAATAGCGGGCAACCCTACGAGCAGTACTTC
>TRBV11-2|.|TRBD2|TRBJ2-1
CASSTRLAGGYNEQFF
TGTGCCAGCAGCACAAGACTAGCGGGAGGGTACAATGAGCAGTTCTTC
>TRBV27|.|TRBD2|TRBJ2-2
CASSLLAGSPGELFF
TGTGCCAGCAGTTTACTAGCGGGAAGTCCCGGGGAGCTGTTTTTT
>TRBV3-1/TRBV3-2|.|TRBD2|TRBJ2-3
CASSQGGTSGSDTQYF
TGTGCCAGCAGCCAAGGGGGGACTAGCGGGTCAGATACGCAGTATTTT
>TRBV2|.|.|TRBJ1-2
CASSGQVTIF
TGTGCCAGCAGTGGTCAGGTGACAATCTTC
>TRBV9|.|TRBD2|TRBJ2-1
CASSALAGRYNEQFF
TGTGCCAGCAGCGCCCTAGCGGGTCGGTACAATGAGCAGTTCTTC
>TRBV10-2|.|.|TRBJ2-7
CASSESGVSYEQYF
TGCGCCAGCAGTGAGTCGGGAGTTTCCTACGAGCAGTACTTC
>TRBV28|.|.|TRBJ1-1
CASSLGGYLNTEAFF
TGTGCCAGCAGTTTGGGTGGGTATTTGAACACTGAAGCTTTCTTT
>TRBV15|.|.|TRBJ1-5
CATSRDRGNQPQHF
TGTGCCACCAGCAGAGACAGGGGCAATCAGCCCCAGCATTTT
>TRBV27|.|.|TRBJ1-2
CASSFGGSWGYTF
TGTGCCAGCAGTTTCGGGGGCTCTTGGGGCTACACCTTC
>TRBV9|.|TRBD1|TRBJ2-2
CASSTVAGTGNTGELFF
TGTGCCAGCAGTACGGTAGCCGGGACAGGGAACACCGGGGAGCTGTTTTTT
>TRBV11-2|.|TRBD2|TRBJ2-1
CASSPGTRAPNEQFF
TGTGCCAGCAGTCCCGGGACTAGGGCCCCCAATGAGCAGTTCTTC
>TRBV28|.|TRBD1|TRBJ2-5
CASSLLPTGGSETQYF
TGTGCCAGCAGTTTATTACCGACAGGGGGGTCGGAGACCCAGTACTTC